This TCR delta chain was sequenced during a study of Vδ1+ human thymocytes. Study outcomes and limitations: Thymic TRG and TRD repertoires appeared highly polyclonal. Roughly 22% of thymic delta-chain sequences were Vdelta2, with few Vdelta3, unlike blood Vdelta1+ controls. TRD repertoires were essentially private, unlike widely shared TRG clonotypes. The authors advised highly purified populations and single-cell validation.

Sequences come from RNA converted to cDNA by reverse transcription. CDR3 amplicons came from multiplex PCR with pooled V-gene forward and constant-region reverse primers. TCRdb re-called clones from the multiplex PCR reads via CATT. The data show 50,000 to 60,000 delta-chain clones, more than 12% seen once. CDR3 length equals 13 residues. Germline V gene lookup returns CDR1 TSWWSYY and CDR2 QGS. The germline V and J ends were trimmed by 2 bases and 1 base, with 5 bases remaining between them. A few counts support this clone. Antigen unknown. The sample carries other DNA sequences with the same CDR3. Alphabeta T cells were depleted, then CD3+ Vdelta1+ Vdelta2- thymocytes were FACS-sorted.

The receptor was isolated from a girl under three years old who had congenital heart surgery. The chain is built from TRDV1 and TRDJ1, with D unresolved. The specimen was Vdelta1+ gamma-delta thymocytes from the thymus. Documented subset: FACS-sorted CD3+ TCRalphabeta- TCRVdelta1+ TCRVdelta2- thymocytes. For the CDR3, the DNA is TGTGCTCTTGGGGAATCTCCCACCGATAAACTCATCTTT. Protein product: CALGESPTDKLIF.